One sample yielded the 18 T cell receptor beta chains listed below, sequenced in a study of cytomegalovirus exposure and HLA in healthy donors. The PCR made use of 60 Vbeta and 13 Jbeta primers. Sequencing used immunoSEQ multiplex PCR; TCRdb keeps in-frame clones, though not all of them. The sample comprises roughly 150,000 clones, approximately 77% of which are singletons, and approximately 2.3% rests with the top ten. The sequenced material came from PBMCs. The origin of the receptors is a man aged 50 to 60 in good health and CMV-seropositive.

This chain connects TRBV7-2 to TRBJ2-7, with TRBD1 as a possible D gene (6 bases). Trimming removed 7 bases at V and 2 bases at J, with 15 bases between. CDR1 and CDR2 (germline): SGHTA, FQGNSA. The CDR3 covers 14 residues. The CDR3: CASTWDEGAYEQYF. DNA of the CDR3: TGTGCCAGCACCTGGGACGAGGGGGCCTACGAGCAGTACTTC.

The chain's CDR3 is CASSGRGPNTEAFF. CDR3 in DNA: TGTGCCAGCAGTGGTCGGGGTCCGAACACTGAAGCTTTCTTT. The genes are TRBV27 and TRBJ1-1; no definite D call. Trimming pared 5 bases from V and 1 base from J, leaving 11 bases between. This CDR3 has 14 amino acids. CDR1 and CDR2 (germline): MNHEY, SMNVEV (reference sequence).

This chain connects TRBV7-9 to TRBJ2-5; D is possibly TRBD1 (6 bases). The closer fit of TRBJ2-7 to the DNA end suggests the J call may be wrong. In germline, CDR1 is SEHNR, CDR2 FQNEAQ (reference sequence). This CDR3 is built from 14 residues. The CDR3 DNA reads TGTGCCAGCAGCTCGACAGGAGTTATACTCGAGCAGTACTTC. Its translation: CASSSTGVILEQYF.

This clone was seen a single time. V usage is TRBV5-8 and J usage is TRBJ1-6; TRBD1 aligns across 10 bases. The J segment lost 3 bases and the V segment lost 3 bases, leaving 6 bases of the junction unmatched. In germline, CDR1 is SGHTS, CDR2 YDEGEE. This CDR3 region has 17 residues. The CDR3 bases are TGTGCCAGCAGCTCACCTCGGGACAGGGGCTATAATTCACCCCTCCACTTT. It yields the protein CASSSPRDRGYNSPLHF.

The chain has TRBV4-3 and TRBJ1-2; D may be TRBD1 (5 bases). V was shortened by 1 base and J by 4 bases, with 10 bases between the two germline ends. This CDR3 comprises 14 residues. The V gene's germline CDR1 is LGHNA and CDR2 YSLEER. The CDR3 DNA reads TGCGCCAGCAGCCAAGTTTCAGGGCTCTATGGCTACACCTTC. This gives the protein CASSQVSGLYGYTF.

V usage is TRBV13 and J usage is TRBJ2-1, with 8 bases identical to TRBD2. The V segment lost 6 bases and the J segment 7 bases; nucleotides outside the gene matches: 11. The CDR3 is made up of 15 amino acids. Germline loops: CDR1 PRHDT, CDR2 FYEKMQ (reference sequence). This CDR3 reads CASSPSELAENEQFF. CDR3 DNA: TGTGCCAGCAGTCCATCGGAACTAGCGGAAAATGAGCAGTTCTTC.

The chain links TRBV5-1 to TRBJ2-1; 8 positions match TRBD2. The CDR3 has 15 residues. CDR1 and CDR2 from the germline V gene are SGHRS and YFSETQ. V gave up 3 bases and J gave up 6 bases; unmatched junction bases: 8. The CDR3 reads CASSSTGGLGNEQFF. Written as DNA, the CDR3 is TGCGCCAGCAGCTCCACGGGGGGGCTGGGCAATGAGCAGTTCTTC.

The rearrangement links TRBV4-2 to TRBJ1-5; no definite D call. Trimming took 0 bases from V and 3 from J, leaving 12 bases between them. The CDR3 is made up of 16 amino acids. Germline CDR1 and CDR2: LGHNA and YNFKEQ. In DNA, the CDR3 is TGTGCCAGCAGCCAAGATTCGTTGGGAGACAATCAGCCCCAGCATTTT. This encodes CASSQDSLGDNQPQHF.

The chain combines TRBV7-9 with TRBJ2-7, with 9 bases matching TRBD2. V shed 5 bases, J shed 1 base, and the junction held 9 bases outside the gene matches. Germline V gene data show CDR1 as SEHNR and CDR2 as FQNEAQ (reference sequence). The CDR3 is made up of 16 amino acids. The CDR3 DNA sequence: TGTGCCAGCAGCCAAGATTTTAGCGGGGGTTCCTACGAGCAGTACTTC. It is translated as CASSQDFSGGSYEQYF.

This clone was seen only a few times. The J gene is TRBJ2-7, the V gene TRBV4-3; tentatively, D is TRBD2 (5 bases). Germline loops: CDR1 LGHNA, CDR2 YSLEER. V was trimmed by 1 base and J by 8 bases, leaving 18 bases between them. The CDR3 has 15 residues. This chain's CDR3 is CASSQGEHPRGKQYF. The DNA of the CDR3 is TGCGCCAGCAGCCAAGGTGAGCACCCACGAGGGAAGCAGTACTTC.

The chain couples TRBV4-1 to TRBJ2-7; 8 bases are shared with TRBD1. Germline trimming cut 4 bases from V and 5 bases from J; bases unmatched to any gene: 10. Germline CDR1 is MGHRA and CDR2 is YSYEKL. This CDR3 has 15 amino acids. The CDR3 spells CASSPDDRGRDEQYF. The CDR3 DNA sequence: TGCGCCAGCAGCCCCGATGACAGGGGAAGGGACGAGCAGTACTTC.

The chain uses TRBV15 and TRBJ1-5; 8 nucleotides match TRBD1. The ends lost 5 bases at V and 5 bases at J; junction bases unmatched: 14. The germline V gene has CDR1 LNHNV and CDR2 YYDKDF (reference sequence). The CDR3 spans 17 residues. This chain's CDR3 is CATSPFSDREVDQPQHF. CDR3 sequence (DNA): TGTGCCACCAGCCCCTTTTCGGACAGGGAGGTAGATCAGCCCCAGCATTTT.

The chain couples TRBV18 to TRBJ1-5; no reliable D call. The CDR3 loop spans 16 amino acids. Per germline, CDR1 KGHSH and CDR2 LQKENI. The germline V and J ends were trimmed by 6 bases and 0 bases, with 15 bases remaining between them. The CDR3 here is CASSLLAAGSNQPQHF. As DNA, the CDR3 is TGTGCCAGCTCCCTCCTGGCAGCGGGTAGCAATCAGCCCCAGCATTTT.

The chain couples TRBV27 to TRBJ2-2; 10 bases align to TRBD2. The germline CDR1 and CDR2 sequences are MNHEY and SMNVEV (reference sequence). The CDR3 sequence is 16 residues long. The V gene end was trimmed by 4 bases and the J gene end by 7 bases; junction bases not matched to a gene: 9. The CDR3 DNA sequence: TGTGCCAGCAGTTGGGCTAGCGGGGGTTTGGGCGGGGAGCTGTTTTTT. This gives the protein CASSWASGGLGGELFF.

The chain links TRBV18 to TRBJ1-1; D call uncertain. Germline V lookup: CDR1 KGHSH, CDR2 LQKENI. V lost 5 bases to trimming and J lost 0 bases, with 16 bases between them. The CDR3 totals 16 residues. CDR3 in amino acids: CASSTSQIIMNTEAFF. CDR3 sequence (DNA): TGTGCCAGCTCAACGTCACAGATAATAATGAACACTGAAGCTTTCTTT.

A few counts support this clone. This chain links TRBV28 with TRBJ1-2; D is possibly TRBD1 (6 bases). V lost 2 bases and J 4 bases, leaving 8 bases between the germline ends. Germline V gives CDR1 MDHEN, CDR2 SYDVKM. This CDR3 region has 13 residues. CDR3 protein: CASSLIGGYGYTF. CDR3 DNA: TGTGCCAGCAGTTTAATAGGGGGCTATGGCTACACCTTC.

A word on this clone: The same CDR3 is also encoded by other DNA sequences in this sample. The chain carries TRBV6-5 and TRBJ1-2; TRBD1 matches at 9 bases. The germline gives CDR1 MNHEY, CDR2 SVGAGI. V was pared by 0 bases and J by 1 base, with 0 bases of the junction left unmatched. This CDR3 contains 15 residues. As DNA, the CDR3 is TGTGCCAGCAGTTACTCGACAGGGGGTAACTATGGCTACACCTTC. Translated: CASSYSTGGNYGYTF.

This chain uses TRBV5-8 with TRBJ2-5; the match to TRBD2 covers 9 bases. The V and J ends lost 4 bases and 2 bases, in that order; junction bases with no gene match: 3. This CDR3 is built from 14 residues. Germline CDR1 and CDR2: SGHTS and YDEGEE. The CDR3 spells CASSRGGGQETQYF. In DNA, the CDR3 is TGTGCCAGCAGCCGCGGGGGGGGGCAAGAGACCCAGTACTTC.